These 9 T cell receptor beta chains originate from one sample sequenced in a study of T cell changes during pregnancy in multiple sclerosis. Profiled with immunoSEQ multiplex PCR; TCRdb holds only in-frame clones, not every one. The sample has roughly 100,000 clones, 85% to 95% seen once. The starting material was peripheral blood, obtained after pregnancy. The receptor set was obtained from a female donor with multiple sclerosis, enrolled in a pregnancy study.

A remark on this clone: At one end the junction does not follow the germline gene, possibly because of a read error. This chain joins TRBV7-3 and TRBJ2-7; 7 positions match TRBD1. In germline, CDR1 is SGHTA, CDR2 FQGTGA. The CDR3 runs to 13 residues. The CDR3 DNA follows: TGTGCCAGCAGCTTAACCTTGGGGGACAGCCTGGACTTC. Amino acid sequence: CASSLTLGDSLDF. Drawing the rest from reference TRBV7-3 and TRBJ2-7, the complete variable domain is GAGVSQTPSNKVTEKGKYVELRCDPISGHTALYWYRQSLGQGPEFLIYFQGTGAADDSGLPNDRFFAVRPEGSVSTLKIQRTERGDSAVYLCASSLTLGDSLDFGPGTRLTVT.

Here the CDR3 reads CASSFHSSGSSYEQYF. CDR3 nucleotide sequence: TGTGCCAGCAGCTTTCACTCTAGCGGGAGTAGCTACGAGCAGTACTTC. The rearrangement links TRBV7-2 to TRBJ2-7, with 10 bases fitting TRBD2. V lost 3 bases and J lost 3; bases outside the gene matches: 8. The germline V gene encodes CDR1 SGHTA and CDR2 FQGNSA. This CDR3 spans 16 amino acids.

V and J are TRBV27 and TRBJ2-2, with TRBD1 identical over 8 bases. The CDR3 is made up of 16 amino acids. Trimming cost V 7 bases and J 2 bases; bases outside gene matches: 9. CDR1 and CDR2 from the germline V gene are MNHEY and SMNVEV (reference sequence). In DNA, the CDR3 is TGTGCCAGCATGAGATGGACAGGGAGTAACACCGGGGAGCTGTTTTTT. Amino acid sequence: CASMRWTGSNTGELFF.

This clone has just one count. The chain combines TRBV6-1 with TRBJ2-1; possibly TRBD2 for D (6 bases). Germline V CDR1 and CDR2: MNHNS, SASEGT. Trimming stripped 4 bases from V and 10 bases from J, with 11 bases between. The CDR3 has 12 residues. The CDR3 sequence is CASSATSGEQFF. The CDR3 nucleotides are TGTGCCAGCAGTGCCACAAGCGGGGAGCAGTTCTTC.

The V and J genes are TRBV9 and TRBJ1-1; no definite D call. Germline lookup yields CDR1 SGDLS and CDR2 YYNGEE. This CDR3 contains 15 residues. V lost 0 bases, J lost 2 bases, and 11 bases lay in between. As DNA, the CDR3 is TGTGCCAGCAGCGTAGGGGCAGGCCCAAACACTGAAGCTTTCTTT. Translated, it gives CASSVGAGPNTEAFF. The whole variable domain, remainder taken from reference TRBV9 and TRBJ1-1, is DSGVTQTPKHLITATGQRVTLRCSPRSGDLSVYWYQQSLDQGLQFLIQYYNGEERAKGNILERFSAQQFPDLHSELNLSSLELGDSALYFCASSVGAGPNTEAFFGQGTRLTVV.

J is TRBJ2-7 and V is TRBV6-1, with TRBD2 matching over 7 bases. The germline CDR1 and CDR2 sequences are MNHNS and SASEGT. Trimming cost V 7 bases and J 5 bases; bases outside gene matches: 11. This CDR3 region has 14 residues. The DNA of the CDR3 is TGTGCCAGCACCTTCTGGGGGAGGGCCGACGAGCAGTACTTC. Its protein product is CASTFWGRADEQYF.

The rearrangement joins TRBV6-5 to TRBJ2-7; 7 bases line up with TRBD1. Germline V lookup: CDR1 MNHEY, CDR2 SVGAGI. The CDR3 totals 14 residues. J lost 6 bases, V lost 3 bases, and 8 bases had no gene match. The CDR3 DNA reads TGTGCCAGCAGTTATTACAACAGGGGTGGCGAGCAGTACTTC. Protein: CASSYYNRGGEQYF.

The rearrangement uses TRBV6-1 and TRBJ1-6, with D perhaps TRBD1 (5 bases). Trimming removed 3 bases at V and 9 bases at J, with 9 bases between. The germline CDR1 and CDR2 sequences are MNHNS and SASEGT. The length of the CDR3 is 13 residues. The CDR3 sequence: CASSDREGSPLHF. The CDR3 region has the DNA TGTGCCAGCAGTGACAGGGAAGGTTCACCCCTCCACTTT.

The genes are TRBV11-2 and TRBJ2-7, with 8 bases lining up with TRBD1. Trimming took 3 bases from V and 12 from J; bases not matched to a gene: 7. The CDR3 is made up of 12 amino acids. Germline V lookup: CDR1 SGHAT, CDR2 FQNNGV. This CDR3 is CASSFPGGRAYF. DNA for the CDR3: TGTGCCAGCAGCTTTCCAGGGGGCAGGGCGTACTTC.